This T cell receptor beta chain was sequenced during a study of cytotoxic CD8 clonotypes in ibrutinib-treated CLL. At the level of the study: The patients comprised 11 relapsed/refractory and roughly 15 treatment-naive cases, 17 IGHV unmutated. Sequencing produced an average of roughly 230,000 productive templates and about 99,000 productive rearrangements per sample.

Clones were read by immunoSEQ multiplex PCR, and TCRdb kept only the in-frame ones, dropping some. The table records roughly 24,000 clones, 78% of them present only once. Roughly 2 micrograms of genomic DNA from cryopreserved PBMCs went into TCR beta libraries. The receptor was derived from a human donor with chronic lymphocytic leukemia. Sample: PBMCs, taken before ibrutinib treatment.

CDR3 coding DNA: TGTGCCAGCAGCCGGGTCCCCCAAGAGACCCAGTACTTC. Its protein product is CASSRVPQETQYF. The chain recombines TRBV7-7 with TRBJ2-5, with D hard to call. V was shortened by 5 bases and J by 1 base, with 8 bases between the two germline ends. Per the germline V gene, CDR1 is SSHAT and CDR2 is FNYEAQ (reference sequence). The CDR3 consists of 13 residues.